This entry concerns a single TCR beta chain. Time point noted: week 3, after first cycle of checkpoint inhibitor. Method: immunoSEQ multiplex PCR; TCRdb's copy keeps in-frame clones and lacks some. This table has roughly 30,000 clones, 65% to 85% appearing once. The entry originates in a study of blood T cell dynamics during melanoma immunotherapy. From germline, CDR1 is MDHEN and CDR2 SYDVKM. The CDR3 sequence is 16 residues long. The V and J ends lost 10 bases and 0 bases respectively, with 18 bases between them. J is TRBJ2-2 and V is TRBV28; D perhaps matches TRBD2 (6 bases). The source was blood, collected from a patient treated with checkpoint blockade. This TCR came from a human donor with melanoma. CDR3 sequence (DNA): TGTGCCACCAGGGACTTAACCTTCGCGAACACCGGGGAGCTGTTTTTT. As protein: CATRDLTFANTGELFF.